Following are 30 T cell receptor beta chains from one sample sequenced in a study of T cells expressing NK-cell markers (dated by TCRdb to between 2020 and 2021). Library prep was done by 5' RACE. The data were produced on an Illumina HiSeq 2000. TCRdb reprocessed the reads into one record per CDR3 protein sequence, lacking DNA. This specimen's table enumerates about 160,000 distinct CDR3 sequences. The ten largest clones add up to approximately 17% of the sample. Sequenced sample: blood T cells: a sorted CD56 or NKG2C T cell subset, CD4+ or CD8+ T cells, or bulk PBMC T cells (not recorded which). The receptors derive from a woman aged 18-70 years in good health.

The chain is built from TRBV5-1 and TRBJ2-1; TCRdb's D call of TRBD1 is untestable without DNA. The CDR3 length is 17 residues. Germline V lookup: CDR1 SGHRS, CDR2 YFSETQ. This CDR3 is CASSLGVSGTGSNEQFF.

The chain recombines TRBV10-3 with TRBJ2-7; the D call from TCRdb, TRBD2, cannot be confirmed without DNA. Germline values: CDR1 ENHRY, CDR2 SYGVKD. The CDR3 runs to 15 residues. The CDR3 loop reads CAIKAVGTSGTEQYF.

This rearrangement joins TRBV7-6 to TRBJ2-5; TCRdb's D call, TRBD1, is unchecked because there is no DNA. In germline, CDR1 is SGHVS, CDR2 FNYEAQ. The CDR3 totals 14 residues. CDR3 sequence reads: CASSPTWGQETQYF.

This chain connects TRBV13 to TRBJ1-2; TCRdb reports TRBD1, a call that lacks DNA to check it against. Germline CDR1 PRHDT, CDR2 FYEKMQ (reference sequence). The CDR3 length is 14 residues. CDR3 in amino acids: CASSPWDSNYGYTF. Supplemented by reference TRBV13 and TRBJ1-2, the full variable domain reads AAGVIQSPRHLIKEKRETATLKCYPIPRHDTVYWYQQGPGQDPQFLISFYEKMQSDKGSIPDRFSAQQFSDYHSELNMSSLELGDSALYFCASSPWDSNYGYTFGSGTRLTVV.

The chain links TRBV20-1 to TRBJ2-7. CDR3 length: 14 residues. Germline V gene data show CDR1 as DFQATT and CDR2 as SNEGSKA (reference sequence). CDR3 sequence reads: CSASRSGNRYEQYF.

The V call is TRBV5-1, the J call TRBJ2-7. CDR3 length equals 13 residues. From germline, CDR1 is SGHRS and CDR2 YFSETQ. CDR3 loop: CASRVSDETEQYF.

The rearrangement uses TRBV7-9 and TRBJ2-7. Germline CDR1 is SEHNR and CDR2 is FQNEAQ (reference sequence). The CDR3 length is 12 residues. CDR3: CASSRVPYEQYF.

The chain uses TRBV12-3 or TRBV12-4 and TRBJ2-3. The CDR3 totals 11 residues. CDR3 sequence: CASSYTDTQYF.

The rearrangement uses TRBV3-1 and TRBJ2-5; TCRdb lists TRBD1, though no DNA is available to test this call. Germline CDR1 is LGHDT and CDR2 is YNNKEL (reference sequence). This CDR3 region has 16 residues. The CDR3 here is CASSQGARGGQETQYF.

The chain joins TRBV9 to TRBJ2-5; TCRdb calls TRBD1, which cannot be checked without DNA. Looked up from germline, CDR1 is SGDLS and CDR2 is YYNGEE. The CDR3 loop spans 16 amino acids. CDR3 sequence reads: CASSVASGTDGETQYF.

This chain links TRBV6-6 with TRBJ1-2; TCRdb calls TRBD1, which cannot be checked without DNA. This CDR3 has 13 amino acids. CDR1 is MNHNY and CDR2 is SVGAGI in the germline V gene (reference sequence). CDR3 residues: CASSSNRGHGYTF.

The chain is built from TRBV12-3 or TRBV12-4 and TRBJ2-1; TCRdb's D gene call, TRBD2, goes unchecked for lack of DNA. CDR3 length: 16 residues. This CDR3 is CASNPSGRARRREQFF.

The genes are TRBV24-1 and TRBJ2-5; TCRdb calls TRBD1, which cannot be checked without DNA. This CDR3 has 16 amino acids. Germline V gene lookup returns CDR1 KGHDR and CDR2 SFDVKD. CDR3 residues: CATSDRSRGRPETQYF.

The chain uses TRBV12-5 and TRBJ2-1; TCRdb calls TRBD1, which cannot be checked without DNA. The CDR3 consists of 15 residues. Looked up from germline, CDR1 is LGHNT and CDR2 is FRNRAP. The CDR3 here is CASGLGTRVRNEQFF.

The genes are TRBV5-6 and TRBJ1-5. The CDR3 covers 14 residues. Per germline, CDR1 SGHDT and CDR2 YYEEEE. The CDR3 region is CASSFGPSDQPQHF.

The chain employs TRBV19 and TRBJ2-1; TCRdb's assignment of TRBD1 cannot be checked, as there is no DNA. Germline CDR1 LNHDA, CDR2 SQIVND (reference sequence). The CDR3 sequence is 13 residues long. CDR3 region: CASSIRPLGEQFF.

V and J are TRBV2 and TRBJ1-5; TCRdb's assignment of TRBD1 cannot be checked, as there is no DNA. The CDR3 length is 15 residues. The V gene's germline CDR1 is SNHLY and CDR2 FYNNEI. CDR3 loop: CASRLGSGGNQPQHF.

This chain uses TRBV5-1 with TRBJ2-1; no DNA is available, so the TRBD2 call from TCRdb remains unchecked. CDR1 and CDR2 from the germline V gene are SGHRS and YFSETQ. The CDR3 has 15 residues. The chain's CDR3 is CASSLQLAGYNEQFF.

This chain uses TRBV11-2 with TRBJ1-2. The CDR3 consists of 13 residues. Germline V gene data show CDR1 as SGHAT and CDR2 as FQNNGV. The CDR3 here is CASSPDTNYGYTF. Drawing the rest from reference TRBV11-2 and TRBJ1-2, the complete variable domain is EAGVAQSPRYKIIEKRQSVAFWCNPISGHATLYWYQQILGQGPKLLIQFQNNGVVDDSQLPKDRFSAERLKGVDSTLKIQPAKLEDSAVYLCASSPDTNYGYTFGSGTRLTVV.

Here the CDR3 reads CSARGGADIGGYTF. V usage is TRBV20-1 and J usage is TRBJ1-2. Germline V lookup: CDR1 DFQATT, CDR2 SNEGSKA (reference sequence). The length of the CDR3 is 14 residues.

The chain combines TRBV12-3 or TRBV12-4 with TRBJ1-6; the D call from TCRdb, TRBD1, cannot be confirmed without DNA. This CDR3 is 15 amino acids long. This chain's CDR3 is CASRREQGGNSPLHF.

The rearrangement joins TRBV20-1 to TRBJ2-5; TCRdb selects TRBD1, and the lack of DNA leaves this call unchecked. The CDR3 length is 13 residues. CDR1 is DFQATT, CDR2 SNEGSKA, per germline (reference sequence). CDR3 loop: CSAEGTGAETQYF.

This CDR3 reads CASSLEGGGGGYTF. The chain carries TRBV5-1 and TRBJ1-2; TCRdb's D call, TRBD1, is unchecked because there is no DNA. The CDR3 consists of 14 residues. Looked up from germline, CDR1 is SGHRS and CDR2 is YFSETQ. The variable domain in full, completed from reference TRBV5-1 and TRBJ1-2, reads KAGVTQTPRYLIKTRGQQVTLSCSPISGHRSVSWYQQTPGQGLQFLFEYFSETQRNKGNFPGRFSGRQFSNSRSEMNVSTLELGDSALYLCASSLEGGGGGYTFGSGTRLTVV.

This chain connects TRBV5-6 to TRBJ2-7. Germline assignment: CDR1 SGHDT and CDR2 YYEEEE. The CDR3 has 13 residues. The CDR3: CASSLAPAGEQYF.

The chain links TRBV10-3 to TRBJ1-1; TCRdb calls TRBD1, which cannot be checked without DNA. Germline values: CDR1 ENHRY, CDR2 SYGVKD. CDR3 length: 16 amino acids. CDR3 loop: CATAGTGRRVNTEAFF.

CDR3 sequence: CSGIGGRGQTNEKLFF. The chain is built from TRBV20-1 and TRBJ1-4. The CDR3 sequence is 16 residues long. Germline CDR1 reads DFQATT; CDR2 reads SNEGSKA (reference sequence).

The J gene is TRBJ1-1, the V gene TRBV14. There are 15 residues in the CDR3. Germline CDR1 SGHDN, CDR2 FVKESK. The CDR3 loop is CASSRRFLGSTEAFF.

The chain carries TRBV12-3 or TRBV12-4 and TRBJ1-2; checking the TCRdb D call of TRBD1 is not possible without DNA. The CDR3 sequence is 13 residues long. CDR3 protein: CASSLDRYNGYTF.

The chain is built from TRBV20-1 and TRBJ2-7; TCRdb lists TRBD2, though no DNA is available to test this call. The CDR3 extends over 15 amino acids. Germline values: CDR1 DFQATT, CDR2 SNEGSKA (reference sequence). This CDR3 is CSARRLLAGAYEQYF.

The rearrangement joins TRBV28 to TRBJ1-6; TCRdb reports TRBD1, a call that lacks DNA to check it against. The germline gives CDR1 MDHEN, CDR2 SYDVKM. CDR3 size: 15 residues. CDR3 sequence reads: CASMWGDGLNSPLHF.